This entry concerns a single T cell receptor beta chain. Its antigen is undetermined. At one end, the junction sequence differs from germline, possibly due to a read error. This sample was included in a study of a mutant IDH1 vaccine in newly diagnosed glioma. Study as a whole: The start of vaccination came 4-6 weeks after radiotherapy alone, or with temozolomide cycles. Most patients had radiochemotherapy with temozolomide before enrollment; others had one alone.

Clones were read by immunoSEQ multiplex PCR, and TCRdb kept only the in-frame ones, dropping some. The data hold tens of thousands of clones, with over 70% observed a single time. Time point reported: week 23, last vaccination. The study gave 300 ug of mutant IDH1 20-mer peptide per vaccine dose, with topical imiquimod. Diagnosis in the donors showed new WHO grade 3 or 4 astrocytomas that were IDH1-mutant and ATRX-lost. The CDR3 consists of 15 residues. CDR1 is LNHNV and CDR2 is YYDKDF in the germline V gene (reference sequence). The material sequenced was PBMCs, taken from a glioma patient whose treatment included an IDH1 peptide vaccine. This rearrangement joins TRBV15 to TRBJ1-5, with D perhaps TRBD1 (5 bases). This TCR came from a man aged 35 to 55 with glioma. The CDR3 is CATSGEFRDNQPQHF. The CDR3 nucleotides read TGTGCCACCAGCGGAGAGTTCAGGGACAATCAGCCCCAGCATTTT. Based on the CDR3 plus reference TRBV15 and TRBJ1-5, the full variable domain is DAMVIQNPRYQVTQFGKPVTLSCSQTLNHNVMYWYQQKSSQAPKLLFHYYDKDFNNEADTPDNFQSRRPNTSFCFLDIRSPGLGDTAMYLCATSGEFRDNQPQHFGDGTRLSIL.